The entry below gives a single T cell receptor beta chain sequence along with its context. Antigen: not known. TRB rearrangements were amplified by multiplex PCR with BIOMED2 TRB-A/B primers. In TCRdb, the multiplex PCR reads were re-called with MiXCR into one record per CDR3 protein. There are about 13,000 distinct CDR3 sequences in the sample; 25% occur only once, and 3.5% to 5% lies in the top ten. The V and J ends lost 5 bases and 4 bases, in that order; junction bases with no gene match: 2. This CDR3 is built from 15 residues. Germline CDR1 reads SGHVS; CDR2 reads FNYEAQ. This specimen belongs to a study of T and B cells in COVID-19 patients. Across the study: Blood was sampled from COVID-19 patients who were either actively infected or recovered. Of approximately 21 active-infection patients, roughly eleven were critically ill with mechanical ventilation or extracorporeal membrane oxygenation.

TRB was amplified from around 250-500 ng of blood genomic DNA. Study-level findings and limits: Active COVID-19 showed highly clonal TRB repertoires; recovery showed diversity and richness above healthy donors. In COVID-19 patients, T cell receptor beta variable and joining gene use was reportedly strongly skewed.

Sequenced material: blood. The TCR sequence derives from a human donor who had recovered from COVID-19. V and J are TRBV7-6 and TRBJ2-2; 12 positions match TRBD1. CDR3 loop: CASSEGQGATGELFF. The CDR3 bases are TGTGCCAGCAGCGAGGGACAGGGGGCCACCGGGGAGCTGTTTTTT.